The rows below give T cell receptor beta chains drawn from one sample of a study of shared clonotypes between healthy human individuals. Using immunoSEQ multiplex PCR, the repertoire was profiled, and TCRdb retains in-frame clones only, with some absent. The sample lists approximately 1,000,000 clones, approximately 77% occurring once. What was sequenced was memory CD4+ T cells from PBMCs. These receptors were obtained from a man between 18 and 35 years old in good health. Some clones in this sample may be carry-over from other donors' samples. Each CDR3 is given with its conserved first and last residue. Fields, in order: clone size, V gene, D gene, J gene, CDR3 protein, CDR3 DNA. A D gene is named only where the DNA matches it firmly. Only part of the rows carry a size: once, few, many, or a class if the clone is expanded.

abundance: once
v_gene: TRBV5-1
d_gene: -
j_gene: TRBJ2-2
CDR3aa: CASSFPVGELFF
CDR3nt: TGCGCCAGCAGCTTTCCCGTAGGGGAGCTGTTTTTT

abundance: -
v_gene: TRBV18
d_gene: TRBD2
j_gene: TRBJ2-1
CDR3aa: CASSPGRGTSGIYNEQFF
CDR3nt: TGTGCCAGCTCACCAGGTCGAGGGACTAGCGGGATCTACAATGAGCAGTTCTTC

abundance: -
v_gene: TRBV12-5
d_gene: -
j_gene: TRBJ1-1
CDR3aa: CASGLGGSVTEAFF
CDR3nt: TGTGCTAGTGGTTTGGGGGGGTCAGTTACTGAAGCTTTCTTT

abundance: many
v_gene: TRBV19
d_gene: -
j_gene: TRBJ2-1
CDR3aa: CASSTLQQSNEQFF
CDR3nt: TGTGCCAGTAGTACGTTGCAGCAGAGCAATGAGCAGTTCTTC

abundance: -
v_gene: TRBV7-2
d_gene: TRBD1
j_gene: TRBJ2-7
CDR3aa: CASSFGVDRVPHEQYF
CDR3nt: TGTGCCAGCAGCTTCGGGGTGGACAGGGTGCCACACGAGCAGTACTTC

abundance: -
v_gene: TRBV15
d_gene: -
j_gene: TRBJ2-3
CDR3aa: CATSRGAEGTQYF
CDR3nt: TGTGCCACCAGCAGAGGGGCGGAGGGTACGCAGTATTTT

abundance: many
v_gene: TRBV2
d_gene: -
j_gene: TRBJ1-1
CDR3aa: CASSEGVRTEAFF
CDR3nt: TGTGCCAGCAGTGAGGGAGTGCGCACTGAAGCTTTCTTT

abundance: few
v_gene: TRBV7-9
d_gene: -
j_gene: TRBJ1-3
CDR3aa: CASSFGRSSGNTIYF
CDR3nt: TGTGCCAGCAGCTTTGGTCGGTCCTCTGGAAACACCATATATTTT

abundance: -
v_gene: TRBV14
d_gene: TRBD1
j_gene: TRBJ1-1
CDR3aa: CASSQDLGQGDTEAFF
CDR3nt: TGTGCCAGCAGCCAAGATCTAGGGCAGGGGGACACTGAAGCTTTCTTT

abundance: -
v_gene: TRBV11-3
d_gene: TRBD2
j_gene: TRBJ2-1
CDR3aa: CASSLGGLAGGNEQFF
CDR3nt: TGTGCCAGCAGCTTAGGGGGACTAGCGGGAGGCAATGAGCAGTTCTTC

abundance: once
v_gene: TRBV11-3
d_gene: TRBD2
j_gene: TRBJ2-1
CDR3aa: CASSPSSGSIGNEQFF
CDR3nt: TGTGCCAGCAGTCCCTCGAGCGGGAGTATAGGGAATGAGCAGTTCTTC